The next 14 T cell receptor beta chains were all read from a single sample in a study of blood T cells in healthy people across ages. A sample-barcoded 5' primer and a J-beta primer mix were used in a second PCR of roughly 6 to 11 cycles. In TCRdb, the 5' RACE reads were re-called with MiXCR into one record per CDR3 protein. The data show approximately 850,000 distinct CDR3 sequences, with under 45% seen just once and roughly 19% held by the top ten. Material for sequencing was blood. Receptors originate from a man in his fifties or sixties in good health.

In its sample, this clonotype was seen once. The chain combines TRBV15 with TRBJ1-4; D is uncertain. V lost 0 bases and J lost 8, with 22 bases in between. The CDR3 is 18 residues long. The germline V gene encodes CDR1 LNHNV and CDR2 YYDKDF (reference sequence). The CDR3 nucleotides read TGTGCCACCAGCAGAGATCTTCGGCGGGCGCAAGGATTGGAAAAACTGTTTTTT. Amino acids: CATSRDLRRAQGLEKLFF.

The chain has TRBV30 and TRBJ1-2, with 9 bases aligning to TRBD1. J gave up 2 bases and V 4 bases, and 5 bases lay outside the gene matches. From germline, CDR1 is GTSNPN and CDR2 SVGIG (reference sequence). The CDR3 is made up of 14 amino acids. The CDR3 protein is CAWTQQGANYGYTF. In DNA, the CDR3 is TGTGCCTGGACCCAACAGGGGGCGAACTATGGCTACACCTTC.

This rearrangement joins TRBV4-3 to TRBJ2-6; D is perhaps TRBD1 (5 bases). V was shortened by 0 bases and J by 4 bases, with 13 bases between the two germline ends. Germline loops: CDR1 LGHNA, CDR2 YSLEER. This CDR3 region has 17 residues. DNA for the CDR3: TGCGCCAGCAGCCAAGAGGGCCAGGGCTCCGGGGCCAACGTCCTGACTTTC. This encodes CASSQEGQGSGANVLTF.

The sample holds a few counts of this clonotype. The chain combines TRBV29-1 with TRBJ1-4; possibly TRBD1 for D (5 bases). The V and J ends lost 4 bases and 7 bases respectively, with 16 bases between them. The CDR3 runs to 14 residues. From germline, CDR1 is SQVTM and CDR2 ANQGSEA. CDR3 in DNA: TGCAGCGTTGTGGGCCCTGGGGGGAGTGAAAAACTGTTTTTT. It specifies CSVVGPGGSEKLFF. Full variable domain (outside the CDR3, taken from reference TRBV29-1 and TRBJ1-4): SAVISQKPSRDICQRGTSLTIQCQVDSQVTMMFWYRQQPGQSLTLIATANQGSEATYESGFVIDKFPISRPNLTFSTLTVSNMSPEDSSIYLCSVVGPGGSEKLFFGSGTQLSVL.

The chain is built from TRBV6-5 and TRBJ2-7; D unclear. The CDR3 is 14 residues long. The V gene lost 6 bases and the J gene lost 0 bases, with 12 bases spanning the gap. CDR1 is MNHEY and CDR2 is SVGAGI in the germline V gene. CDR3 residues: CASRRTKSSYEQYF. The CDR3 DNA reads TGTGCCAGCAGGAGAACAAAGAGCTCCTACGAGCAGTACTTC.

This clonotype occurred a few times. V is TRBV10-3 and J is TRBJ2-1; 10 nucleotides line up with TRBD2. The V segment lost 3 bases and the J segment 2 bases; nucleotides outside the gene matches: 4. Germline values: CDR1 ENHRY, CDR2 SYGVKD. This CDR3 has 16 amino acids. CDR3 loop: CAISDNGLAAYNEQFF. DNA for the CDR3: TGTGCCATCAGTGACAACGGACTAGCGGCCTACAATGAGCAGTTCTTC.

Remarks on this clonotype: Mismatch with germline at one junction end may stem from a read error. The chain couples TRBV20-1 to TRBJ1-4; 7 positions match TRBD1. The CDR3 runs to 13 residues. The V gene's germline CDR1 is DFQATT and CDR2 SNEGSKA (reference sequence). For the CDR3, the DNA is TGCAGTGCTACGACAGGGTTGTATGAAAACCTGTTTTTT. Residues: CSATTGLYENLFF.

This clonotype has just one count. The chain joins TRBV18 to TRBJ2-5, with D possibly matching TRBD2 (5 bases). CDR1 is KGHSH, CDR2 LQKENI, per germline. V was pared by 3 bases and J by 11 bases, with 19 bases between. This CDR3 is 14 amino acids long. CDR3 amino acids: CASSPTLEGGEQYF. The CDR3 nucleotides read TGTGCCAGCTCACCGACTCTCGAGGGTGGGGAGCAGTACTTC.

The chain is built from TRBV20-1 and TRBJ2-7; TRBD2 matches at 13 bases. V was pared by 3 bases and J by 4 bases, with 6 bases of the junction left unmatched. Germline CDR1 DFQATT, CDR2 SNEGSKA (reference sequence). The CDR3 length is 15 residues. CDR3 nucleotide sequence: TGCAGTGCTAGCACCACTAGCGGGGGGGGGTACGAGCAGTACTTC. It encodes CSASTTSGGGYEQYF.

This rearrangement joins TRBV9 to TRBJ1-1; D perhaps matches TRBD1 (5 bases). The CDR3 consists of 15 residues. V shed 4 bases and J shed 4 bases, with 17 bases lying between them. Germline CDR1 is SGDLS and CDR2 is YYNGEE. CDR3 amino acids: CASSSGHTRGTEAFF. The DNA of the CDR3 is TGTGCCAGCAGCTCCGGACATACGAGGGGCACTGAAGCTTTCTTT.

The V gene is TRBV29-1, the J gene TRBJ2-1; 15 positions agree with TRBD2. The J call may be mistaken, given a closer DNA end match to TRBJ2-7. CDR1 and CDR2 (germline): SQVTM, ANQGSEA. The CDR3 totals 19 residues. CDR3 loop: CSVVIGTSGGWRAYNEQYF. Here the CDR3 DNA reads TGCAGCGTGGTGATCGGGACTAGCGGGGGGTGGAGGGCCTACAATGAGCAGTACTTC.

This clonotype was seen a handful of times. V gene TRBV5-1 combines with J gene TRBJ1-2; D unresolved. The CDR3 is 17 amino acids. V shed 1 base and J shed 0 bases, with 16 bases lying between them. The V gene's germline CDR1 is SGHRS and CDR2 YFSETQ. CDR3 amino acids: CASSLNLRPTSNYGYTF. CDR3 nucleotide sequence: TGCGCCAGCAGCTTGAATCTTCGGCCAACCTCTAACTATGGCTACACCTTC. Together with reference TRBV5-1 and TRBJ1-2, the CDR3 gives the full variable domain: KAGVTQTPRYLIKTRGQQVTLSCSPISGHRSVSWYQQTPGQGLQFLFEYFSETQRNKGNFPGRFSGRQFSNSRSEMNVSTLELGDSALYLCASSLNLRPTSNYGYTFGSGTRLTVV.

Regarding this clonotype: One end of the junction fails to match germline, which may point to a read error. The chain combines TRBV20-1 with TRBJ2-7, with 8 bases matching TRBD1. CDR1 is DFQATT, CDR2 SNEGSKA, per germline (reference sequence). The CDR3 has 14 residues. The DNA for the CDR3 is TGCAGTGCTAGGCCCCAACAGGGGGGCTACGAGCAGCACTTC. It specifies CSARPQQGGYEQHF.

V usage is TRBV7-2 and J usage is TRBJ2-3; D perhaps matches TRBD2 (5 bases). V lost 2 bases and J lost 3, with 12 bases in between. The CDR3 has 15 amino acids. Germline CDR1 and CDR2: SGHTA and FQGNSA. CDR3 sequence: CASSLIALLTDTQYF. For the CDR3, the DNA is TGTGCCAGCAGCTTAATAGCGTTACTAACAGATACGCAGTATTTT.